This TCR beta chain was obtained from a study of patients and donors after allogeneic stem cell transplantation. The J segment lost 3 bases and the V segment lost 6 bases, leaving 10 bases of the junction unmatched. This CDR3 is 15 amino acids long. This clonotype was detected ten times or more. From the RT-PCR reads, TCRdb called clonotypes with MiXCR, one entry per CDR3 protein. The table lists about a million distinct CDR3 sequences, 15% to 20% of them singletons. This receptor was taken from a human donor who was either an allogeneic HSCT recipient or a stem cell or donor lymphocyte infusion donor (not recorded which). It is not recorded whose cells these are; they may come from a transplant donor. The sequencing input was blood, either unsorted or a sorted T cell fraction (not recorded which). The V and J genes are TRBV12-3 or TRBV12-4 and TRBJ2-7; 8 nucleotides align to TRBD2. The DNA for the CDR3 is TGTGCCAGCAGGTCCGGGACGGGAGGGATCTACGAGCAGTACTTC. Protein sequence: CASRSGTGGIYEQYF.